The rows below give T cell receptor beta chains drawn from one sample of a study of cytomegalovirus exposure and HLA in healthy donors. TCRdb keeps only in-frame clones here, not all; method: immunoSEQ multiplex PCR. The sample yields 95,000 to 150,000 clones, roughly four fifths seen once. Sequenced: PBMCs. These receptor sequences come from a woman under 30 in good health and CMV-seronegative. CDR3s include the opening cysteine and the closing phenylalanine or tryptophan. The order of the fields is CDR3 protein, J gene, V gene.

CSAGEGMRADTQYF,TRBJ2-3,TRBV29-1
CATSRGGVSYNEQFF,TRBJ2-1,TRBV15
CATSSSTGLGTEAFF,TRBJ1-1,TRBV15
CASSQSGEETQYF,TRBJ2-5,TRBV7-9
CASSLSRGQGNTIYF,TRBJ1-3,TRBV27
CASSLQLNNEQFF,TRBJ2-1,TRBV7-3
CASSPPRETQYF,TRBJ2-5,TRBV18
CASTGTGEAGELFF,TRBJ2-2,TRBV19
CATGRQTNGYTF,TRBJ1-2,TRBV2
CASSEGQSHEQYF,-,TRBV10-1
CASSLGQGVDYEQYF,TRBJ2-7,TRBV5-1
CAWSYRERGFF,TRBJ1-1,TRBV30
CASSYRTGGKAFF,TRBJ1-1,TRBV7-9
CASSWGMNTEAFF,TRBJ1-1,TRBV6-5
CASSYPGSEQYF,TRBJ2-7,TRBV6-5
CASRNVAGVYGYTF,TRBJ1-2,TRBV19
CASSPQEYSGANVLTF,TRBJ2-6,TRBV18
CASSLGLRSGYTF,TRBJ1-2,TRBV13
CASSSHGLERDNEQFF,TRBJ2-1,TRBV7-2
CASSLFPKETQYF,TRBJ2-5,TRBV18
CASSQEGPGLPEQYF,TRBJ2-7,TRBV14
CASEFSSGPGYTF,TRBJ1-2,TRBV28
CASSDTGQGAWGYTF,TRBJ1-2,TRBV7-9
CASSPGQPLGTDTQYF,TRBJ2-3,TRBV5-1
CASSLAHTTGGAFF,TRBJ1-1,TRBV7-9
CASSPRTGGGLEAFF,TRBJ1-1,TRBV9
CASSLSPAPGYEQYF,-,TRBV27
CASSIAGLGAFF,TRBJ1-1,TRBV19
CAWAGTSPSNEQFF,TRBJ2-1,TRBV30
CASSSSGTASTDTQYF,TRBJ2-3,TRBV28
CASSDLVESTEAFF,TRBJ1-1,TRBV6-1
CASSLTGTYEQYF,-,TRBV5-1
CASRTGGHTEAFF,TRBJ1-1,TRBV6-1
CASSIGGALNTEAFF,TRBJ1-1,TRBV27
CASSLEGRGYEQYF,TRBJ2-7,TRBV5-1
CATSSPYGGRYNEQFF,TRBJ2-1,TRBV15
CAISETGGSLNEQFF,TRBJ2-1,TRBV10-3
CASSSSRGNYGYTF,TRBJ1-2,TRBV6-5
CASSMLGATEAFF,TRBJ1-1,TRBV19
CASSLVDRGLEQYF,TRBJ2-7,TRBV5-1
CASSRDTASYEQYF,TRBJ2-7,TRBV5-1
CASSIQGVNSPLHF,TRBJ1-6,TRBV18
CASSPGTGVGNTIYF,TRBJ1-3,TRBV19
CASGSGQGVGYTF,TRBJ1-2,TRBV12-5
CASIRTNYNEQFF,TRBJ2-1,TRBV2
CASSLTGGGNTEAFF,TRBJ1-1,TRBV6-5
CASGLAYVGGFDGYTF,TRBJ1-2,TRBV12-5
CASSYGEVYGYTF,TRBJ1-2,TRBV6-5